This TCR beta chain was documented in a study of T cells in Graves' hyperthyroidism and ophthalmopathy. The definition of stable Graves' hyperthyroidism was no ophthalmopathy progression within 18 months. Many counts were recorded for this clonotype. Its antigen is unidentified. Amplified TCR beta CDR3 regions came from RNA transcripts. When the TCR CDR3 underwent first-round RT-PCR, the HTBI primer set was used. TCRdb recomputed calls from the multiplex PCR reads with MiXCR, one row per CDR3 protein. The sample records 75,000 to 100,000 distinct CDR3 sequences, approximately 39% being singletons. The CDR3 consists of 15 residues. V lost 3 bases to trimming and J lost 5 bases; unmatched junction nucleotides: 10. Germline V gene lookup returns CDR1 SNHLY and CDR2 FYNNEI. The study's findings and limits: Clonotypes that were expanded in thyroid above 0.001 mostly appeared in blood too.

The chain has TRBV2 and TRBJ2-7, with TRBD1 matching over 7 bases. The sample consisted of peripheral blood or thyroid tissue (not recorded which). The receptor was derived from a woman younger than 45 with Graves' hyperthyroidism. This chain's CDR3 is CASSEGQRKIDEQYF. The CDR3 DNA is TGTGCCAGCAGTGAGGGACAGCGAAAGATTGACGAGCAGTACTTC.